The 5 T cell receptor beta chains below all came from one sample that was sequenced in a study of vaccination effects on CD4 cells after COVID-19. These TCRs' antigens remain unknown. Expansion of antigen-specific CD4+ T cells with viral peptide pools was carried out by the ViraFEST assay before sequencing. Following an approximately eleven-day culture, CD4+ T cells were purified. Clones were read by immunoSEQ multiplex PCR, and TCRdb kept only the in-frame ones, dropping some. This sample has approximately 87,000 clones, with roughly four fifths found just once. The input for sequencing was CD4+ T cells from PBMCs cultured with HCoV-229E spike peptides, taken before COVID-19 vaccination. These receptors originate from a human donor who received a COVID-19 vaccine.

For this clone: The sample carries other DNA sequences with the same CDR3. V gene TRBV5-1 combines with J gene TRBJ2-2; D gene ambiguous. The CDR3 sequence is 14 residues long. CDR1 SGHRS and CDR2 YFSETQ come from the germline V gene. V was trimmed by 0 bases and J by 5 bases, leaving 8 bases between them. The CDR3 reads CASSLGQSTGELFF. The CDR3 coding sequence is TGCGCCAGCAGCTTGGGGCAGTCGACCGGGGAGCTGTTTTTT.

The chain has TRBV5-1 and TRBJ1-4; TRBD1 might be the D (5 bases). Looked up from germline, CDR1 is SGHRS and CDR2 is YFSETQ. Trimming pared 0 bases from V and 3 bases from J, leaving 12 bases between. There are 16 residues in the CDR3. The CDR3 coding sequence is TGCGCCAGCAGCTTGGCCTTAGGGGCTTCTAATGAAAAACTGTTTTTT. Amino acids: CASSLALGASNEKLFF.

DNA for the CDR3: TGTGCCAGCAGTTACTCGAAGTGGGAGACCCAGTACTTC. It is translated as CASSYSKWETQYF. The gene calls are TRBV6-5 and TRBJ2-5, with D hard to call. The V end was cut by 0 bases, the J end by 5 bases, with 7 bases between. The CDR3 length is 13 residues. CDR1 is MNHEY and CDR2 is SVGAGI in the germline V gene.

The chain is built from TRBV15 and TRBJ1-5; maybe TRBD1 (5 bases). The V gene's germline CDR1 is LNHNV and CDR2 YYDKDF (reference sequence). There are 16 residues in the CDR3. Trimming removed 5 bases from V and 2 bases from J, with 16 bases in between. CDR3 in amino acids: CATSPLGGKGNQPQHF. The CDR3 DNA is TGTGCCACCAGCCCCCTTGGGGGAAAGGGCAATCAGCCCCAGCATTTT. The full variable domain, completed using reference TRBV15 and TRBJ1-5, is DAMVIQNPRYQVTQFGKPVTLSCSQTLNHNVMYWYQQKSSQAPKLLFHYYDKDFNNEADTPDNFQSRRPNTSFCFLDIRSPGLGDTAMYLCATSPLGGKGNQPQHFGDGTRLSIL.

The rearrangement uses TRBV7-6 and TRBJ1-2; 10 bases fit TRBD1. V was clipped by 3 bases and J by 4 bases; unmatched bases: 2. The CDR3 is 14 amino acids. The germline CDR1 and CDR2 sequences are SGHVS and FNYEAQ. The CDR3 sequence is CASSLTGGTYGYTF. The CDR3 nucleotides read TGTGCCAGCAGCTTGACAGGGGGCACCTATGGCTACACCTTC.